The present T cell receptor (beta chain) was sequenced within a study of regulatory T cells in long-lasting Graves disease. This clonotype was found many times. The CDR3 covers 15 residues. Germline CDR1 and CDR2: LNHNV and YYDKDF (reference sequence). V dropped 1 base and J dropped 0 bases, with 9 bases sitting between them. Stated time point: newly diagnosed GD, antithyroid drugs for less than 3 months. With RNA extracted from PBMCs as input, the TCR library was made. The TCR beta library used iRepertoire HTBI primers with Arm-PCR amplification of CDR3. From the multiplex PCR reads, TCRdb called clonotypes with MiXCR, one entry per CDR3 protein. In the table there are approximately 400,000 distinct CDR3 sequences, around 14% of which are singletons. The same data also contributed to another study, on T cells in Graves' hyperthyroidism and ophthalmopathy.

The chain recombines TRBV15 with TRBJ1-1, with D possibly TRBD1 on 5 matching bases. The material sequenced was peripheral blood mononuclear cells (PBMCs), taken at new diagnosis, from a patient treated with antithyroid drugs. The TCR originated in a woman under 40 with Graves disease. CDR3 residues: CATSRAQGMNTEAFF. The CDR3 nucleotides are TGTGCCACCAGCAGAGCTCAGGGTATGAACACTGAAGCTTTCTTT.